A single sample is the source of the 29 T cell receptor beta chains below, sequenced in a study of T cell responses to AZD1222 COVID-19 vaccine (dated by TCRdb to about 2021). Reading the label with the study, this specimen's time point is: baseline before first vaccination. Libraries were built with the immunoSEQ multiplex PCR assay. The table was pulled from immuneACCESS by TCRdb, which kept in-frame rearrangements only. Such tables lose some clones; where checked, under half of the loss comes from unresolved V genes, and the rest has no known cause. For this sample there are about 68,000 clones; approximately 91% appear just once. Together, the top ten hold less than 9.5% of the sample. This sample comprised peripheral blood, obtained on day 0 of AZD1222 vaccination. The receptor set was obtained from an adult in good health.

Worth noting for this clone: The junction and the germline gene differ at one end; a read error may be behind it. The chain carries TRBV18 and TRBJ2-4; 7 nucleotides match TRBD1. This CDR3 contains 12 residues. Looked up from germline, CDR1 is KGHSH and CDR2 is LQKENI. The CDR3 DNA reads TGTGCCAGCTCACCGGACCCGGACAGGCTAGACTTC. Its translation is CASSPDPDRLDF.

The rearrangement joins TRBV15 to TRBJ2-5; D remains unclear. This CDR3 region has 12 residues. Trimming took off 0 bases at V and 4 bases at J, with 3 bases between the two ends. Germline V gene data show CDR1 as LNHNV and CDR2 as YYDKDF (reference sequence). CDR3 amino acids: CATSRDGETQYF. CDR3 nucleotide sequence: TGTGCCACCAGCAGAGACGGAGAGACCCAGTACTTC.

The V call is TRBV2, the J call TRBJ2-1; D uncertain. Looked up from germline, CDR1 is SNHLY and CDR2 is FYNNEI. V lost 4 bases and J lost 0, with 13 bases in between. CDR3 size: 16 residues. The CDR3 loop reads CASSAQTPGSYNEQFF. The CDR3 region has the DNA TGTGCCAGCAGTGCCCAGACCCCAGGCTCCTACAATGAGCAGTTCTTC.

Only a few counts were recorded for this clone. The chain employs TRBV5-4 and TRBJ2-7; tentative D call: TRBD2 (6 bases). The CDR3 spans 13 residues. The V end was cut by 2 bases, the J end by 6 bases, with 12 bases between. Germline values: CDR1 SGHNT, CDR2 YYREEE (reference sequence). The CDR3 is CASSFQLATEQYF. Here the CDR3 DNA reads TGTGCCAGCAGCTTCCAACTAGCTACCGAGCAGTACTTC.

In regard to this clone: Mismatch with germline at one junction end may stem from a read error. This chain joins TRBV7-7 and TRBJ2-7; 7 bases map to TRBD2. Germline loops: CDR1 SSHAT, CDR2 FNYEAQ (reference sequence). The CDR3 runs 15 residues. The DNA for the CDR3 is TGTGCTAGCAGCTTAGGAGCGGGGCCTTCCTACGAGCAGTACTTC. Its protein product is CASSLGAGPSYEQYF.

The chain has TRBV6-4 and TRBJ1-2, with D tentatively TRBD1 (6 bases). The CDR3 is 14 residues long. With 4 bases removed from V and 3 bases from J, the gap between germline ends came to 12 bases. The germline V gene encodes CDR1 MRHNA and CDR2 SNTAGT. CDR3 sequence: CASSVSQGDYGYTF. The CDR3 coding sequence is TGTGCCAGCAGTGTTTCACAGGGCGACTATGGCTACACCTTC.

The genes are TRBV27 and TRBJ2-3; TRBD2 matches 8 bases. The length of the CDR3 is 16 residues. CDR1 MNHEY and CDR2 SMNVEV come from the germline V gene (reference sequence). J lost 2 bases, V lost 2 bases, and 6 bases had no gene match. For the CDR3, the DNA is TGTGCCAGCAGTTTAAGGTTTAGCGGGACCACAGATACGCAGTATTTT. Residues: CASSLRFSGTTDTQYF.

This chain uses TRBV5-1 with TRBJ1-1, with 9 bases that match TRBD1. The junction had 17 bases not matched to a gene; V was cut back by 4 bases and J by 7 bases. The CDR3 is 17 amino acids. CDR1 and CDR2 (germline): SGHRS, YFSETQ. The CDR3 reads CASSLRDREGSFGEAFF. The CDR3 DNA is TGCGCCAGCAGCCTACGGGACAGGGAGGGATCCTTCGGTGAAGCTTTCTTT.

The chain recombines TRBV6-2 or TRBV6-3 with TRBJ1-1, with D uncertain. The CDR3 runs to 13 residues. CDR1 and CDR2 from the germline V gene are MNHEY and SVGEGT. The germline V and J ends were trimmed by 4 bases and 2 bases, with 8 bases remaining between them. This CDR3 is CASSLGRNTEAFF. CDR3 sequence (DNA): TGTGCCAGCAGTTTAGGCCGAAACACTGAAGCTTTCTTT.

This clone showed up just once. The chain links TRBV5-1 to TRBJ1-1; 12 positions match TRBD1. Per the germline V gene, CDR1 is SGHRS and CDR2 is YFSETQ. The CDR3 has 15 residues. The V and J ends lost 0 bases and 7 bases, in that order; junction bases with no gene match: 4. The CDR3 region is CASSLVGQGADEAFF. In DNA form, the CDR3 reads TGCGCCAGCAGCTTGGTGGGACAGGGGGCCGATGAAGCTTTCTTT.

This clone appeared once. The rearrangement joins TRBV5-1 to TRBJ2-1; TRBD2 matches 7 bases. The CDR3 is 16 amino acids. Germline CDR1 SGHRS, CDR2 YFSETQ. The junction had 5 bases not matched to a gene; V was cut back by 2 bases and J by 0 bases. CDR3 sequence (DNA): TGCGCCAGCAGCTTTAGAGCGGGGAGCTCCTACAATGAGCAGTTCTTC. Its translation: CASSFRAGSSYNEQFF. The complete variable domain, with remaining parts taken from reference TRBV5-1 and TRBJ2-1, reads KAGVTQTPRYLIKTRGQQVTLSCSPISGHRSVSWYQQTPGQGLQFLFEYFSETQRNKGNFPGRFSGRQFSNSRSEMNVSTLELGDSALYLCASSFRAGSSYNEQFFGPGTRLTVL.

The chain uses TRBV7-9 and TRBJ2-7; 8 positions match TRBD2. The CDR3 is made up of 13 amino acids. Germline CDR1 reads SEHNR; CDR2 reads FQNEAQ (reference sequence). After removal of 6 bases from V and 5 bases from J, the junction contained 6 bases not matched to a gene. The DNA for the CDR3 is TGTGCCAGCAGGAAGCGGGAGAGGAACGAGCAGTACTTC. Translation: CASRKRERNEQYF.

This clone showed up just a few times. The CDR3 reads CSVSTVGNTGELFF. The CDR3 bases are TGCAGCGTTAGTACAGTAGGGAACACCGGGGAGCTGTTTTTT. This chain joins TRBV29-1 and TRBJ2-2; no firm D call. The length of the CDR3 is 14 residues. The V gene lost 5 bases and the J gene lost 1 base, with 11 bases spanning the gap. The germline V gene encodes CDR1 SQVTM and CDR2 ANQGSEA.

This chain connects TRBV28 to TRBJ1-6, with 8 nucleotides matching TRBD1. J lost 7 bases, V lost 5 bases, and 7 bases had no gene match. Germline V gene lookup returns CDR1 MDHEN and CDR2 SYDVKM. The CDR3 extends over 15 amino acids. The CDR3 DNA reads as TGTGCCAGCAGTACAACCGGGACAGGAAATTCACCCCTCCACTTT. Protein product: CASSTTGTGNSPLHF.

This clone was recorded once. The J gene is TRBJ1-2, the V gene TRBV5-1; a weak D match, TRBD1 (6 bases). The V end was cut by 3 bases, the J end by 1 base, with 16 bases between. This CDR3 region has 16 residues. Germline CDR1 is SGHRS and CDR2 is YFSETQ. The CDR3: CASSSSTGQRNYGYTF. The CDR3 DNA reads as TGCGCCAGCAGCTCGAGTACCGGACAGCGTAACTATGGCTACACCTTC.

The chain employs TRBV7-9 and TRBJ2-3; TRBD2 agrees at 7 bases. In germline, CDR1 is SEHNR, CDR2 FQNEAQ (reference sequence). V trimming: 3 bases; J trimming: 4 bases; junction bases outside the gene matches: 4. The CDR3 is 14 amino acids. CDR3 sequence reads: CASSFAGVADTQYF. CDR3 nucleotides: TGTGCCAGCAGCTTTGCGGGAGTAGCAGATACGCAGTATTTT. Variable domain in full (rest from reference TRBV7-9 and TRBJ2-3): DTGVSQNPRHKITKRGQNVTFRCDPISEHNRLYWYRQTLGQGPEFLTYFQNEAQLEKSRLLSDRFSAERPKGSFSTLEIQRTEQGDSAMYLCASSFAGVADTQYFGPGTRLTVL.

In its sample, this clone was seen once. In nucleotides, the CDR3 is TGTGCCAGCAGCCTTACCCCCGGGGGCGATGGCTACACCTTC. It encodes CASSLTPGGDGYTF. The chain employs TRBV4-2 and TRBJ1-2; possibly TRBD1 for D (6 bases). Per germline, CDR1 LGHNA and CDR2 YNFKEQ. The CDR3 totals 14 residues. V was clipped by 4 bases and J by 6 bases, with 15 bases between them.

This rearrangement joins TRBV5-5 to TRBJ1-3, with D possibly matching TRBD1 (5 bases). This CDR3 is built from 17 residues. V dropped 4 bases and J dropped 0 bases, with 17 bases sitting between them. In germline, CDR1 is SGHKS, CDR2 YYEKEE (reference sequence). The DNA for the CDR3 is TGTGCCAGCAGCCCTGTCAGGGTATTTTCCTCTGGAAACACCATATATTTT. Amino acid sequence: CASSPVRVFSSGNTIYF. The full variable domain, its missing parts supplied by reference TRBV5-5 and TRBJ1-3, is DAGVTQSPTHLIKTRGQQVTLRCSPISGHKSVSWYQQVLGQGPQFIFQYYEKEERGRGNFPDRFSARQFPNYSSELNVNALLLGDSALYLCASSPVRVFSSGNTIYFGEGSWLTVV.

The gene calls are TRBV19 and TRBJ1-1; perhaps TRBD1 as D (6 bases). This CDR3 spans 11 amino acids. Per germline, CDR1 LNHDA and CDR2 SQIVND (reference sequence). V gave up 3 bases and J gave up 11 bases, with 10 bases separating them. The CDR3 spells CASSIGQMAFF. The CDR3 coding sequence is TGTGCCAGTAGTATCGGACAGATGGCTTTCTTT.

The CDR3 spells CATSRGSTGVGENIQYF. The CDR3 region has the DNA TGTGCCACCAGCAGAGGGTCGACAGGGGTAGGAGAAAACATTCAGTACTTC. The chain employs TRBV15 and TRBJ2-4, with 8 bases identical to TRBD1. Germline V gives CDR1 LNHNV, CDR2 YYDKDF (reference sequence). The CDR3 has 17 amino acids. Unmatched junction bases numbered 10, after V lost 1 base and J lost 5 bases.

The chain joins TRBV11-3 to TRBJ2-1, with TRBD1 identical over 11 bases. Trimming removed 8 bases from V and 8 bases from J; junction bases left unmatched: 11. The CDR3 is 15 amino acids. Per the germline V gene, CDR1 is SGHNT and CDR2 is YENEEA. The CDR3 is CASGNGQGAYHEQFF. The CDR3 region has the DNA TGTGCCAGCGGCAACGGACAGGGGGCGTACCATGAGCAGTTCTTC.

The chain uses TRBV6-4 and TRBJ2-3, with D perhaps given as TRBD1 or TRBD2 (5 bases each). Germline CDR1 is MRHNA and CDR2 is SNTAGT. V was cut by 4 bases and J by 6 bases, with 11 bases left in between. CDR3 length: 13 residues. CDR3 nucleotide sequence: TGTGCCAGCAGTGGGGACCCCACGGATACGCAGTATTTT. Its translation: CASSGDPTDTQYF.

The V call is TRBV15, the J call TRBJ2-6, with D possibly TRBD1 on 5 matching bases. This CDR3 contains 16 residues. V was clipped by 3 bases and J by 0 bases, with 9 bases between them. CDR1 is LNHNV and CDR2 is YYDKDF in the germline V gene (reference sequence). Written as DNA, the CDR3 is TGTGCCACCAGCAGCCGAACAGGCTCTGGGGCCAACGTCCTGACTTTC. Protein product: CATSSRTGSGANVLTF.

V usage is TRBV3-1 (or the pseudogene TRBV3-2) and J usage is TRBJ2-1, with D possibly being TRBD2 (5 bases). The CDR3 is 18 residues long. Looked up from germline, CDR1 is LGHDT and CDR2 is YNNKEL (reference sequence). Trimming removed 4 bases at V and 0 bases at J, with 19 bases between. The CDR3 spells CASSLMSRGWVSYNEQFF. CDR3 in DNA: TGTGCCAGCAGCCTCATGAGTCGGGGATGGGTCTCCTACAATGAGCAGTTCTTC.

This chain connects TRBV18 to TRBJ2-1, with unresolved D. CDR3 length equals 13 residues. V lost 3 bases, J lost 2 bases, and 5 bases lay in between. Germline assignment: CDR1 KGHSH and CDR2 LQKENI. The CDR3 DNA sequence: TGTGCCAGCTCACCCGACACCTACAATGAGCAGTTCTTC. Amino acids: CASSPDTYNEQFF.

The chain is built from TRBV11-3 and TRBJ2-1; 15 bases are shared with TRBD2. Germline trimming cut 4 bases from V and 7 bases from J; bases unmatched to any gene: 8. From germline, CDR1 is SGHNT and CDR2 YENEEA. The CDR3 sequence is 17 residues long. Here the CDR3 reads CASSSGLAGGFGNEQFF. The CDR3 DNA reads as TGTGCCAGCAGCTCGGGACTAGCGGGAGGTTTTGGGAATGAGCAGTTCTTC.

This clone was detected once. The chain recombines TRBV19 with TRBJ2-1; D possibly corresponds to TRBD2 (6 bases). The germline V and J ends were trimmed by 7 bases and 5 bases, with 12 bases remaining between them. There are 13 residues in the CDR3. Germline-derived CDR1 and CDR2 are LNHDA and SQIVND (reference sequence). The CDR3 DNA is TGTGCCAGTACCCCGACTAGTCACAATGAGCAGTTCTTC. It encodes CASTPTSHNEQFF.

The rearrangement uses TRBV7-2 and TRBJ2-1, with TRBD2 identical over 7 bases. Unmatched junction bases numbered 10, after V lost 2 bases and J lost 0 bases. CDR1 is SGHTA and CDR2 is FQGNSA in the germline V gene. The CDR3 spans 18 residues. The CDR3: CASSLRHLAVLSYNEQFF. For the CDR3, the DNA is TGTGCCAGCAGCTTACGTCACCTAGCGGTCCTCTCCTACAATGAGCAGTTCTTC.

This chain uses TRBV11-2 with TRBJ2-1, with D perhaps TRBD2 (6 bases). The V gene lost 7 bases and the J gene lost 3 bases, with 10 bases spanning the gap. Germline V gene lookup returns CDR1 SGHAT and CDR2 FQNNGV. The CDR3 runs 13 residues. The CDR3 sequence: CASTRDFYNEQFF. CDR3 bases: TGTGCCAGCACCCGGGACTTCTACAATGAGCAGTTCTTC.